The sequence of this TCR beta chain was determined in a study of blood T cell repertoires in COVID-19 (TCRdb year 2020). For the study in its entirety: Samples from collaborators originated in the United States, Italy and Spain and spanned both the acute and convalescent phases of COVID-19. The dataset comprised deeply sampled blood TCRbeta repertoires from subjects exposed to, actively infected with, or recovered from COVID-19. Samples came from the ongoing ImmuneRACE study (first 160 participants) plus 1,254 subjects from 6 global collaborators. The repertoires were made available in a free public database intended to serve as a resource for research on the immune response to SARS-CoV-2. The material from the prospective study consisted of cDNA or gDNA derived from T cells, B-cell-depleted T cells, or PBMCs. A de-identified subject ID, COVID-19 status, age in years and sex were almost always included in the sample metadata. Where available, HLA class I and class II types were taken from metadata supplied by the sample provider and were not determined by assay-based typing.

Collaborating institutions collected whole blood in K2EDTA tubes following their own protocols. For TCRbeta analysis, collaborators shipped samples in one of three forms: frozen whole blood, isolated PBMCs, or DNA extracted from either of those sample types. The immunoSEQ Assay, a bias-controlled multiplex PCR, was used to amplify TCRbeta CDR3 regions from genomic DNA. In the paper's pipeline: The number of nucleated cells in each sample was estimated from the amplification of reference gene primers within the assay. To quantify the absolute abundance of each unique TCRbeta CDR3 rearrangement, sequence reads were collapsed and filtered. For each sample, productive Simpson clonality was calculated as the square root of Simpson's diversity index over productive rearrangements. The immuneACCESS repertoire file appears here via TCRdb, limited to in-frame rearrangements. These files lack a portion of the clones; in checked studies, under half of the deficit traces to unresolved V genes, and the cause of the others is not known. The DNA gave D and trimming, while V, J and clone size come from that table. The sample profile shows about 280,000 clones; roughly 87% of them were found once. The ten largest account for 13% of the sample.

What the study reported, not specific to this receptor: The amount of clinical and demographic metadata varied by source and participant and was provided uncurated.

The CDR3 covers 14 residues, taking in both the cysteine and the phenylalanine. CDR3 DNA only is kept here, 42 bases in frame from base 1. Unmatched junction bases come to 9, with V trimmed by 5 bases and J by 8 bases. As encoded in the germline V gene (reference sequence), CDR1 is MNHEY while CDR2 is SMNVEV. Worth noting for this clone: Its antigen remains unidentified. The record has no base qualities; no much larger clone is one base away.

Sequenced sample: peripheral blood. The chain couples TRBV27 to TRBJ2-1; TRBD2 aligns with 7 central bases. The receptor was isolated from a human donor in a cohort sampled during active COVID-19. The DNA is as follows: TGTGCCAGCAGTGTTTTGGGAGGGCCGGATGAGCAGTTCTTC. This is translated as CASSVLGGPDEQFF.